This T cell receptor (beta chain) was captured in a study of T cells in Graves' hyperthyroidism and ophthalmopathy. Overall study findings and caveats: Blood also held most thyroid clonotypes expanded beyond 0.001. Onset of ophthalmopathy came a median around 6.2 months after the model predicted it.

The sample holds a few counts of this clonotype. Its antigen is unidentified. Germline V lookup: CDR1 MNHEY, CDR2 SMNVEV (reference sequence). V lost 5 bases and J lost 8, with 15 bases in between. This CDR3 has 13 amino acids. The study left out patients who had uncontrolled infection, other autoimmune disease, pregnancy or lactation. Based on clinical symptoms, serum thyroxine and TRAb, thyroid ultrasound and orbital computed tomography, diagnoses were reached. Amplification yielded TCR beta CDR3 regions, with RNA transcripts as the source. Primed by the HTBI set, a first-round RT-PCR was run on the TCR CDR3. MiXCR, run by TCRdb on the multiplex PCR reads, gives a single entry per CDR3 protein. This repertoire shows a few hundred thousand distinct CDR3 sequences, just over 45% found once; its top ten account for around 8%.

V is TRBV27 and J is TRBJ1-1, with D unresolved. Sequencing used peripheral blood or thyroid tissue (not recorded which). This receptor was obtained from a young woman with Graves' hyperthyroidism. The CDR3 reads CASSNVRFSEAFF. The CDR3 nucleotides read TGTGCCAGCAGTAATGTGAGGTTTTCCGAAGCTTTCTTT.